This T cell receptor (beta chain) was sequenced during a study of shared T cell receptors in the human thymus. This clone showed up just once. Sequenced by immunoSEQ multiplex PCR; TCRdb stores in-frame clones only, minus some. There are about 500,000 clones in the sample; approximately 78% occur only once, and about 0.014% lies in the top ten. These data also formed part of another study, on human thymus T cells. That study adds: Those donating were healthy Finnish infants in corrective surgery for congenital heart defects. Both thymic and peripheral blood repertoires showed apparently biased V and J usage. Unrelated people showed highly overlapping thymic repertoires, related research reported.

The origin of this receptor is a boy under two years old with a congenital heart defect. The sequencing sample was made of thymocytes.

The CDR3 here is CASSVHRGGANVLTF. In DNA form, the CDR3 reads TGTGCCAGCAGTGTTCACAGGGGTGGGGCCAACGTCCTGACTTTC. The V call is TRBV25-1, the J call TRBJ2-6; 7 bases line up with TRBD1. V shed 4 bases and J 3 bases; nucleotides not matched to a gene: 3. The CDR3 runs to 15 residues. Looked up from germline, CDR1 is MGHDK and CDR2 is SYGVNS. Supplemented by reference TRBV25-1 and TRBJ2-6, the full variable domain reads EADIYQTPRYLVIGTGKKITLECSQTMGHDKMYWYQQDPGMELHLIHYSYGVNSTEKGDLSSESTVSRIRTEHFPLTLESARPSHTSQYLCASSVHRGGANVLTFGAGSRLTVL.